Below are 16 T cell receptor beta chains sequenced from a single sample in a study of control samples from healthy donors and cancer patients. Sequencing used immunoSEQ multiplex PCR; TCRdb keeps in-frame clones, though not all of them. Seen here are roughly 23,000 clones, roughly 80% observed once, and the top ten hold under 30%. Sample: PBMCs. The receptors come from a man between 60 and 75 years old with head and neck cancer.

The chain uses TRBV27 and TRBJ1-1; D remains ambiguous. Germline V gene sequence: CDR1 MNHEY, CDR2 SMNVEV (reference sequence). The CDR3 is made up of 18 amino acids. Trimming stripped 2 bases from V and 4 bases from J, with 23 bases between. CDR3 loop: CASSLIGPTPTRSTEAFF. In DNA form, the CDR3 reads TGTGCCAGCAGTTTAATTGGGCCGACCCCCACTAGGAGCACTGAAGCTTTCTTT.

This CDR3 reads CASSPGGGGQPQHF. The CDR3 nucleotides read TGTGCCAGCAGCCCGGGGGGGGGCGGACAGCCCCAGCATTTT. The rearrangement joins TRBV7-9 to TRBJ1-5, with D tentatively TRBD1 (6 bases). Looked up from germline, CDR1 is SEHNR and CDR2 is FQNEAQ (reference sequence). Trimming left V 5 bases short and J 7 bases short, with 15 bases between. The CDR3 is made up of 14 amino acids. Full variable domain (outside the CDR3, taken from reference TRBV7-9 and TRBJ1-5): DTGVSQNPRHKITKRGQNVTFRCDPISEHNRLYWYRQTLGQGPEFLTYFQNEAQLEKSRLLSDRFSAERPKGSFSTLEIQRTEQGDSAMYLCASSPGGGGQPQHFGDGTRLSIL.

The CDR3 sequence: CASSSGTNLPERQYF. The CDR3 DNA follows: TGCGCCAGCAGCTCTGGGACTAACCTTCCGGAGAGGCAGTACTTC. The genes are TRBV5-1 and TRBJ2-7; 7 nucleotides agree with TRBD2. The CDR3 consists of 15 residues. Germline V CDR1 and CDR2: SGHRS, YFSETQ. The junction had 15 bases not matched to a gene; V was cut back by 3 bases and J by 9 bases.

The CDR3 DNA sequence: TGTGCCAGTAGCCTTGGACTAGAAGAGACCCAGTACTTC. Its translation: CASSLGLEETQYF. The chain combines TRBV19 with TRBJ2-5; 7 nucleotides line up with TRBD2. J lost 3 bases, V lost 6 bases, and 4 bases had no gene match. Germline V CDR1 and CDR2: LNHDA, SQIVND (reference sequence). This CDR3 is 13 amino acids long.

This sequence joins TRBV6-4 and TRBJ2-7; TRBD2 is a possible D gene (6 bases). The V gene lost 6 bases and the J gene lost 5 bases, with 14 bases spanning the gap. The CDR3 has 13 residues. In germline, CDR1 is MRHNA, CDR2 SNTAGT. CDR3 region: CASSPSGYHEQYF. The CDR3 nucleotides are TGTGCCAGCAGCCCCAGCGGGTACCACGAGCAGTACTTC.

The chain uses TRBV3-1 (or the pseudogene TRBV3-2) and TRBJ2-1; 8 bases match TRBD2. J was trimmed by 6 bases and V by 4 bases; bases with no gene match: 5. CDR3 length equals 14 residues. Germline V CDR1 and CDR2: LGHDT, YNNKEL (reference sequence). CDR3 nucleotide sequence: TGTGCCAGCAGCCTCTCGGGGGGGGGCAATGAGCAGTTCTTC. This translates into CASSLSGGGNEQFF.

A word on this clone: An end of the junction differs from the germline gene, which may be a read error. The chain is built from TRBV10-3 and TRBJ2-7; perhaps TRBD1 as D (6 bases). Germline V lookup: CDR1 ENHRY, CDR2 SYGVKD. The CDR3 loop spans 13 amino acids. CDR3 in DNA: TGTGCCATCAATGAGGGGGTCTCCTACGAGCAGTACTTC. Amino acids: CAINEGVSYEQYF.

The rearrangement joins TRBV5-1 to TRBJ2-2, with 8 bases matching TRBD2. The CDR3 is made up of 15 amino acids. V gave up 0 bases and J gave up 6 bases; unmatched junction bases: 4. Germline CDR1 reads SGHRS; CDR2 reads YFSETQ. The CDR3 region has the DNA TGCGCCAGCAGCTTGGCCGGGGGGGCCTCCGGGGAGCTGTTTTTT. It translates to CASSLAGGASGELFF.

J is TRBJ2-1 and V is TRBV9; possible D gene TRBD2, 6 bases. CDR3 length: 13 amino acids. CDR1 and CDR2 (germline): SGDLS, YYNGEE. With 2 bases removed from V and 9 bases from J, the gap between germline ends came to 12 bases. The CDR3 DNA follows: TGTGCCAGCAGCGTCCGGCGGGGTGGTGAGCAGTTCTTC. Translated: CASSVRRGGEQFF.

The chain has TRBV3-1 (or the pseudogene TRBV3-2) and TRBJ1-2, with 7 bases fitting TRBD1. This CDR3 contains 15 residues. The trim removed 0 bases at V and 5 bases at J, leaving 6 bases unmatched. Germline CDR1 is LGHDT and CDR2 is YNNKEL (reference sequence). Here the CDR3 reads CASSQDRAGGYGYTF. The CDR3 DNA is TGTGCCAGCAGCCAAGATCGAGCAGGGGGATATGGCTACACCTTC.

The rearrangement links TRBV2 to TRBJ2-3; maybe TRBD1 (5 bases). Germline loops: CDR1 SNHLY, CDR2 FYNNEI. V was trimmed by 6 bases and J by 7 bases, leaving 11 bases between them. The CDR3 totals 12 residues. CDR3 residues: CASRAQGNTQYF. The CDR3 bases are TGTGCCAGCAGGGCTCAGGGAAATACGCAGTATTTT.

This chain connects TRBV19 to TRBJ1-4; D gene unclear. This CDR3 has 14 amino acids. CDR1 and CDR2 from the germline V gene are LNHDA and SQIVND (reference sequence). V shed 3 bases and J shed 4 bases, with 9 bases lying between them. The CDR3 nucleotides are TGTGCCAGTAGTATGTCGGGTTTTAATGAAAAACTGTTTTTT. Protein product: CASSMSGFNEKLFF.

V and J are TRBV6-5 and TRBJ2-1, with 12 bases fitting TRBD2. V lost 0 bases and J lost 8; bases outside the gene matches: 5. This CDR3 has 16 residues. CDR1 is MNHEY, CDR2 SVGAGI, per germline. For the CDR3, the DNA is TGTGCCAGCAGTTACTCCCGACTAGCGGGAGAATATGAGCAGTTCTTC. Amino acids: CASSYSRLAGEYEQFF.

This sequence joins TRBV9 and TRBJ2-5; D perhaps matches TRBD1 (6 bases). The CDR3 consists of 14 residues. The V end lost 2 bases, the J end lost 4 bases, and 12 bases lay between the germline ends. Germline values: CDR1 SGDLS, CDR2 YYNGEE. CDR3 DNA: TGTGCCAGCAGCGTCGAGGGGGTCTCAGAGACCCAGTACTTC. This translates into CASSVEGVSETQYF. Variable domain in full (rest from reference TRBV9 and TRBJ2-5): DSGVTQTPKHLITATGQRVTLRCSPRSGDLSVYWYQQSLDQGLQFLIQYYNGEERAKGNILERFSAQQFPDLHSELNLSSLELGDSALYFCASSVEGVSETQYFGPGTRLLVL.

The chain joins TRBV6-2 or TRBV6-3 to TRBJ1-5; D gene uncertain. CDR3 length equals 14 residues. Trimming left V 6 bases short and J 5 bases short, with 14 bases between. From germline, CDR1 is MNHEY and CDR2 SVGEGT. The CDR3 nucleotides are TGTGCCAGCAGCTCAGACACGGGGTATCAGCCCCAGCATTTT. Its protein product is CASSSDTGYQPQHF.

V gene TRBV9 combines with J gene TRBJ2-5; 10 bases line up with TRBD2. Looked up from germline, CDR1 is SGDLS and CDR2 is YYNGEE. The V segment lost 0 bases and the J segment 5 bases; nucleotides outside the gene matches: 7. The CDR3 has 16 amino acids. The CDR3 protein is CASSVETSGNRETQYF. CDR3 nucleotides: TGTGCCAGCAGCGTAGAAACTAGCGGGAATAGGGAGACCCAGTACTTC.